This TCR beta chain was captured in a study of cytotoxic CD8 clonotypes in ibrutinib-treated CLL. Study-wide results and limits: Having risen at ibrutinib response, clonality had fallen back toward baseline by progression.

V was shortened by 4 bases and J by 7 bases, with 10 bases between the two germline ends. Germline-derived CDR1 and CDR2 are SNHLY and FYNNEI. The CDR3 totals 13 residues. On this clone itself: The antigen is undetermined.

Method: immunoSEQ multiplex PCR; TCRdb's copy keeps in-frame clones and lacks some. The sample lists about 50,000 clones, 75% to 90% seen once, with around 21% in the top ten. The V gene is TRBV2, the J gene TRBJ2-2; maybe TRBD1 (5 bases). The sample here was PBMCs, taken after 24 months of ibrutinib treatment. The sequence came from a human donor with chronic lymphocytic leukemia. CDR3 loop: CASSVQADGELFF. CDR3 DNA sequence: TGTGCCAGCAGTGTACAGGCCGACGGGGAGCTGTTTTTT.